This TCR beta chain was identified during a study of blood T cell repertoires in COVID-19. This clone was seen a single time. The data were produced by immunoSEQ multiplex PCR, yet TCRdb's version contains in-frame clones alone and is incomplete. The sample carries hundreds of thousands of clones, less than 85% recorded once. Deletions cut 5 bases from V and 5 bases from J, with 18 bases between. This CDR3 comprises 15 residues. The V gene's germline CDR1 is SGHTA and CDR2 FQGTGA. This sequence joins TRBV7-3 and TRBJ1-1; D might be TRBD1 (6 bases). The clonotype comes from a woman in her twenties or thirties who had been exposed to COVID-19. The sequenced sample consisted of PBMCs or T cells enriched from blood (not recorded which). The CDR3 loop is CASSPGAGEWTEAFF. The DNA of the CDR3 is TGTGCCAGCAGCCCAGGGGCAGGGGAGTGGACTGAAGCTTTCTTT.